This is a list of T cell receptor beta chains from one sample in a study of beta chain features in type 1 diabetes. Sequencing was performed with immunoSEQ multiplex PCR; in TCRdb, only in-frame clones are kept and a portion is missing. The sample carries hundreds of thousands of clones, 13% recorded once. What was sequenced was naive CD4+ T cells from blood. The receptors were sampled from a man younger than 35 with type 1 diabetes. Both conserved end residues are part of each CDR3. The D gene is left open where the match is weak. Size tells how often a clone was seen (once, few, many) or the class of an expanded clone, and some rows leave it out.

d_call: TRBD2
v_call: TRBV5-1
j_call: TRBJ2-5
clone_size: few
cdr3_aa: CASSSGTSAQETQYF
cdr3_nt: TGCGCCAGCAGCTCCGGGACTAGCGCTCAAGAGACCCAGTACTTC

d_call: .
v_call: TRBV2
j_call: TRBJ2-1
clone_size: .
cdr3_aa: CASSVPTNEQFF
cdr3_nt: TGTGCCAGCAGTGTTCCCACCAATGAGCAGTTCTTC

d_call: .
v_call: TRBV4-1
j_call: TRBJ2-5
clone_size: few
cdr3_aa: CASSQASQETQYF
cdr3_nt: TGCGCCAGCAGCCAAGCCAGCCAAGAGACCCAGTACTTC

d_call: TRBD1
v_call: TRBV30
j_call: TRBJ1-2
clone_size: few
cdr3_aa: CACDRGNGYTF
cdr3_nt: TGTGCCTGCGACAGGGGAAACGGCTACACCTTC

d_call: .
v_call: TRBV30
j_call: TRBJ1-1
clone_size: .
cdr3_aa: CAWNRGVLEAFF
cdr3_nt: TGTGCCTGGAACCGAGGGGTCCTCGAAGCTTTCTTT

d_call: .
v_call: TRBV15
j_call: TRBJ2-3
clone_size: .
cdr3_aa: CATSSMPWGGPSTDTQYF
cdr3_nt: TGTGCCACCAGCAGCATGCCTTGGGGGGGCCCTTCCACAGATACGCAGTATTTT

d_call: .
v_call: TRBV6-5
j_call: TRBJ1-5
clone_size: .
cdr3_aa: CASSPYSGNQPQHF
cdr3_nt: TGTGCCAGCAGTCCCTACTCGGGGAATCAGCCCCAGCATTTT

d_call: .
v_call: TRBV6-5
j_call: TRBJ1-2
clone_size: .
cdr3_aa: CASSPSKPAGYGYTF
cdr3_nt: TGTGCCAGCAGTCCGAGTAAACCCGCAGGCTATGGCTACACCTTC

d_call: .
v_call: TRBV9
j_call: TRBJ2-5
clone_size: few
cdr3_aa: CASSVAPQETQYF
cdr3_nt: TGTGCCAGCAGCGTAGCCCCCCAAGAGACCCAGTACTTC

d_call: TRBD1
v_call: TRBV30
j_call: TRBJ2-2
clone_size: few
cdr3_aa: CAWSLRDRETGELFF
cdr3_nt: TGTGCCTGGAGTCTTCGGGACAGGGAGACCGGGGAGCTGTTTTTT

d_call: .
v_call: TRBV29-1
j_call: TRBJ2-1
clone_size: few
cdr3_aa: CSVNQGGGEQFF
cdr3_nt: TGCAGCGTCAACCAGGGAGGTGGTGAGCAGTTCTTC

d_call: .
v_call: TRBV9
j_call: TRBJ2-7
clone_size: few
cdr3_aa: CASSVSGVRGYEQYF
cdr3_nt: TGTGCCAGCAGCGTAAGTGGAGTGCGGGGCTACGAGCAGTACTTC

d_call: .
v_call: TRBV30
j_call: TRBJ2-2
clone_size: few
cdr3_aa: CARSEAWGVDTGELFF
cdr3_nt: TGTGCCCGCAGTGAGGCCTGGGGAGTCGACACCGGGGAGCTGTTTTTT

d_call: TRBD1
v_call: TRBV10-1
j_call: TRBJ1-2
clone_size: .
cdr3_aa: CASGQVPAGYTF
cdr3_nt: TGCGCCAGCGGACAGGTCCCGGCGGGCTACACCTTC

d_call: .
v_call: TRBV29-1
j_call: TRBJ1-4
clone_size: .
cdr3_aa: CSYRGATNEKLFF
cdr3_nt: TGCAGTTATAGGGGGGCAACTAATGAAAAACTGTTTTTT

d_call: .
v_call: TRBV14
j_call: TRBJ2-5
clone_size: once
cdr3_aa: CASSQFGRVLARRSSTQYF
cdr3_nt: TGTGCCAGCAGCCAATTCGGGCGGGTGTTAGCCCGAAGATCCTCGACCCAGTACTTC

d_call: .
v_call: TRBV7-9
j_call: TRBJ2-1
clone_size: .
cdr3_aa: CASSGSGGNDNEQFF
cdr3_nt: TGTGCCAGCAGCGGTAGCGGCGGAAATGACAATGAGCAGTTCTTC

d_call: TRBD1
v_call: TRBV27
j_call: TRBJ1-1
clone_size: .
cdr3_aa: CASSREWTGAMNTEAFF
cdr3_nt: TGTGCCAGCAGTCGGGAATGGACAGGAGCGATGAACACTGAAGCTTTCTTT

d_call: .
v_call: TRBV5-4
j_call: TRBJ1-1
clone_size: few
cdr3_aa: CASSFREGTEAFF
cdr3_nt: TGTGCCAGCAGCTTCAGGGAAGGCACTGAAGCTTTCTTT

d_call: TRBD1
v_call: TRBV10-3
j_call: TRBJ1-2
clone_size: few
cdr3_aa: CAISERDSLNYGYTF
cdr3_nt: TGTGCCATCAGTGAGCGGGACAGTCTTAACTATGGCTACACCTTC

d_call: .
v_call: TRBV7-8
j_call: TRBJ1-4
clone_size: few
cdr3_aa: CASSSQGVLEEKLFF
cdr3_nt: TGTGCCAGCAGCTCACAGGGAGTCCTGGAAGAAAAACTGTTTTTT

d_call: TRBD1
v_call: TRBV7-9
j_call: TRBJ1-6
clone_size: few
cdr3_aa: CASRLGQGGSPLHF
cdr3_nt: TGTGCCAGCCGCTTGGGACAGGGTGGGTCACCCCTCCACTTT

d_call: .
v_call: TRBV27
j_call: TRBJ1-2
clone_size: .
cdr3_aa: CASSPGNYGYTF
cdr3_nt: TGTGCCAGCAGTCCCGGTAACTATGGCTACACCTTC

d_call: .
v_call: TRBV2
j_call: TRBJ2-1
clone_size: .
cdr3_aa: CASIPDQYNEQFF
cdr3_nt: TGTGCCAGCATCCCGGACCAATACAATGAGCAGTTCTTC

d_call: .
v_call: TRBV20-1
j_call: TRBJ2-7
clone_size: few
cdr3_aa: CSAMGTYEQYF
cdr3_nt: TGCAGTGCTATGGGGACCTACGAGCAGTACTTC

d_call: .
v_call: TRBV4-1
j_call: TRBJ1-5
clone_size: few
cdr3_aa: CASSQVQNNQPQHF
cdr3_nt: TGCGCCAGCAGCCAAGTACAGAATAATCAGCCCCAGCATTTT

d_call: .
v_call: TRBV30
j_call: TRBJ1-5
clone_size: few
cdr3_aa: CAWSKGTSNQPQHF
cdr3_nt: TGTGCCTGGAGTAAGGGTACGAGCAATCAGCCCCAGCATTTT

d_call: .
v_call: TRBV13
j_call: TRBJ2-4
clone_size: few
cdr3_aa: CASSYTGLGKNIQYF
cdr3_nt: TGTGCCAGCAGCTATACAGGGTTAGGCAAAAACATTCAGTACTTC

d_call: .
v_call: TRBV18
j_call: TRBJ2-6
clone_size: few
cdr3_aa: CASSPENGANVLTF
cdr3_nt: TGTGCCAGCTCACCAGAAAATGGGGCCAACGTCCTGACTTTC

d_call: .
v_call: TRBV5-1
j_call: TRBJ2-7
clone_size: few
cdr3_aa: CASSLGTEQYF
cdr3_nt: TGCGCCAGCAGCTTGGGGACCGAGCAGTACTTC

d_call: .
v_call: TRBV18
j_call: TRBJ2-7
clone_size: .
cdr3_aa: CASSPGAALSYEQYF
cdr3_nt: TGTGCCAGCTCACCGGGGGCGGCCCTCTCCTACGAGCAGTACTTC

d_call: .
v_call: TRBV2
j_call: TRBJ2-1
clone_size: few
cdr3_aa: CASTEGRWTAYNEQFF
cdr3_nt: TGTGCCAGCACCGAAGGGAGATGGACAGCCTACAATGAGCAGTTCTTC

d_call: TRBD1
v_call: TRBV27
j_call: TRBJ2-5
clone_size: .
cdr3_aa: CASSFHPGQTREAQYF
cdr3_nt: TGTGCCAGCAGTTTTCATCCGGGACAGACAAGAGAGGCCCAGTACTTC

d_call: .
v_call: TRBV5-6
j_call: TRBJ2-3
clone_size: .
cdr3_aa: CASSVPSPVDTQYF
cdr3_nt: TGTGCCAGCAGCGTCCCTAGTCCGGTCGATACGCAGTATTTT

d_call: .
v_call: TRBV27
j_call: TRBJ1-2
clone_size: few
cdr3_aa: CASSPRATNYGYTF
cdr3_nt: TGTGCCAGCAGCCCCCGGGCTACTAACTATGGCTACACCTTC

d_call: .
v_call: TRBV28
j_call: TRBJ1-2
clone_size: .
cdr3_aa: CASSSLRDGYTF
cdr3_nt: TGTGCCAGCAGTTCCCTGAGGGATGGCTACACCTTC

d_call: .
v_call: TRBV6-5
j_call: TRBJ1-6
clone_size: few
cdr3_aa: CASSPASGLSPLHF
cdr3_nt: TGTGCCAGCAGCCCCGCTTCGGGACTTTCACCCCTCCACTTT

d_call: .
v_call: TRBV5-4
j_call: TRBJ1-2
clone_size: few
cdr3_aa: CASSSTTTGSTGYTF
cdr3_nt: TGTGCCAGCAGCTCAACCACGACAGGTTCTACAGGCTACACCTTC

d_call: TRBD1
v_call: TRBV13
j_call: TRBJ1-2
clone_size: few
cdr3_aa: CASSLKDRVVAF
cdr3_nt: TGTGCCAGCAGCTTAAAAGACAGGGTCGTCGCCTTC

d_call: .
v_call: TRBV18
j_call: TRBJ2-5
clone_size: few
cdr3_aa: CASSSGQETQYF
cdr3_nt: TGTGCCAGCTCGTCGGGCCAAGAGACCCAGTACTTC

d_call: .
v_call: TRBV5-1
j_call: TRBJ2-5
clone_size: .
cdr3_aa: CASSLGVGLETQYF
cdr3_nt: TGCGCCAGCAGCTTGGGTGTGGGTTTAGAGACCCAGTACTTC

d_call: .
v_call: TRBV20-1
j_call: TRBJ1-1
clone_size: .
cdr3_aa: CSVPGSTEAFF
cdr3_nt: TGCAGTGTTCCGGGGTCCACTGAAGCTTTCTTT

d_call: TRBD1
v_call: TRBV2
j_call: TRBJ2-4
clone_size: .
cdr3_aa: CASSVSRTGGRIAKNIQYF
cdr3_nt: TGTGCCAGCAGTGTGAGCAGGACAGGGGGGCGGATAGCCAAAAACATTCAGTACTTC

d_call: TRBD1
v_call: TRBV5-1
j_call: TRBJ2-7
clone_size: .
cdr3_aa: CASSLGLTGFSYEQYF
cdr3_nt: TGCGCCAGCAGCTTGGGCCTGACAGGGTTCTCCTACGAGCAGTACTTC

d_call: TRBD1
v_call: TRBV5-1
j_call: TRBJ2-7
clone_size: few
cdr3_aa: CASSSTGEREQYF
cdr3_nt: TGCGCCAGCAGCTCCACAGGGGAGAGGGAGCAGTACTTC

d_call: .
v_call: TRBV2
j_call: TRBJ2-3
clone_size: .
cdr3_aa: CASSDAGTQYF
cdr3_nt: TGTGCCAGCAGTGATGCGGGTACGCAGTATTTT

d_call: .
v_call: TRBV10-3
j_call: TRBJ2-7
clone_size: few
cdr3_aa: CAISFGTQPHEQYF
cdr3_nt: TGTGCCATCAGTTTCGGGACGCAGCCCCACGAGCAGTACTTC

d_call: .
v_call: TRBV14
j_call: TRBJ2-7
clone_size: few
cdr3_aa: CASSQGGALDEQYF
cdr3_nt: TGTGCCAGCAGCCAAGGGGGGGCTCTCGACGAGCAGTACTTC

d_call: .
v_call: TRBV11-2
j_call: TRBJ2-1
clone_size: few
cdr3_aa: CASSSIKGAYNEQFF
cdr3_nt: TGTGCCAGCAGCTCGATAAAGGGGGCCTACAATGAGCAGTTCTTC

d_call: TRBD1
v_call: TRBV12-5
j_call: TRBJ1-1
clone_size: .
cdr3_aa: CASGLGTGNTEAFF
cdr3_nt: TGTGCTAGTGGACTCGGGACAGGGAACACCGAAGCTTTCTTT

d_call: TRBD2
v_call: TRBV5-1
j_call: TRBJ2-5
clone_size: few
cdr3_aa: CASSFLLPSGGQTQQETQYF
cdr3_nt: TGCGCCAGCAGCTTTTTGCTGCCTAGCGGGGGCCAAACCCAACAAGAGACCCAGTACTTC

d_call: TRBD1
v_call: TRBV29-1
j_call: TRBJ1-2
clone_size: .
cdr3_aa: CSGRQGDYGYTF
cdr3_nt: TGCAGCGGCCGACAGGGGGACTATGGCTACACCTTC

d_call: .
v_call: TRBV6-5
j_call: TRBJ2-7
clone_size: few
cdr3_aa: CASSYSGEQYF
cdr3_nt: TGTGCCAGCAGTTACTCGGGGGAGCAGTACTTC

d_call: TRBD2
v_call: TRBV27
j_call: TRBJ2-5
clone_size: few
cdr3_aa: CASKGLGGETQYF
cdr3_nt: TGTGCCAGCAAGGGACTAGGAGGGGAGACCCAGTACTTC